Below are 10 T cell receptor beta chains sequenced from a single sample in a study of synovial regulatory T cells in juvenile arthritis. Using immunoSEQ multiplex PCR, the repertoire was profiled, and TCRdb retains in-frame clones only, with some absent. Here the sample table reports 8,000 to 10,000 clones. The sequenced material came from Treg cells from blood. Subset reported: remaining (HLA-DR-negative) circulating blood Treg cells. The receptor set was obtained from a donor younger than 30 with juvenile idiopathic arthritis.

The rearrangement uses TRBV28 and TRBJ1-4; TCRdb's D call, TRBD1, is unchecked because there is no DNA. CDR3 size: 14 residues. The nucleotide record is missing. Germline V CDR1 and CDR2: MDHEN, SYDVKM. The CDR3: CASSSRGPGEKLFF.

The CDR3 protein is CASQQPPAYGYTF. The rearrangement joins TRBV6-1 to TRBJ1-2. Germline values: CDR1 MNHNS, CDR2 SASEGT. This CDR3 has 13 amino acids. No DNA sequence is on record.

The chain combines TRBV6-1 with TRBJ2-7; the D call of TRBD2 rests on TCRdb alone, since no DNA is present to check it. This CDR3 is 15 amino acids long. Only the protein sequence is given. Germline assignment: CDR1 MNHNS and CDR2 SASEGT. The CDR3 here is CASSEASSGNFEQYF.

V usage is TRBV5-1 and J usage is TRBJ1-1. This CDR3 region has 14 residues. The coding DNA is unavailable. Germline-derived CDR1 and CDR2 are SGHRS and YFSETQ. The CDR3 is CASRGMSMNTEAFF. Drawing the rest from reference TRBV5-1 and TRBJ1-1, the complete variable domain is KAGVTQTPRYLIKTRGQQVTLSCSPISGHRSVSWYQQTPGQGLQFLFEYFSETQRNKGNFPGRFSGRQFSNSRSEMNVSTLELGDSALYLCASRGMSMNTEAFFGQGTRLTVV.

The rearrangement links TRBV28 to TRBJ2-6; the D call from TCRdb, TRBD1, cannot be confirmed without DNA. The CDR3 contains 15 residues. The record lacks a DNA sequence. CDR1 is MDHEN and CDR2 is SYDVKM in the germline V gene. CDR3 residues: CASSFYRGWANVLTF.

The genes are TRBV18 and TRBJ1-5. This CDR3 has 15 amino acids. No DNA appears here. The V gene's germline CDR1 is KGHSH and CDR2 LQKENI. The CDR3 sequence is CASSPTGGPNQPQHF.

This rearrangement joins TRBV6-5 to TRBJ2-7; there is no DNA to check the TCRdb D call of TRBD1. Germline V gene data show CDR1 as MNHEY and CDR2 as SVGAGI. This CDR3 is 13 amino acids long. Only the protein is on record. CDR3 sequence: CASRQDGVYEQYF.

This chain uses TRBV19 with TRBJ2-4; checking the TCRdb D call of TRBD2 is not possible without DNA. Germline V lookup: CDR1 LNHDA, CDR2 SQIVND (reference sequence). CDR3 length: 17 residues. Only the protein is on record. CDR3: CASSIRATSGVKNIQYF. The full variable domain, completed using reference TRBV19 and TRBJ2-4, is DGGITQSPKYLFRKEGQNVTLSCEQNLNHDAMYWYRQDPGQGLRLIYYSQIVNDFQKGDIAEGYSVSREKKESFPLTVTSAQKNPTAFYLCASSIRATSGVKNIQYFGAGTRLSVL.

This clone shows up as medium-sized by frequency. The V gene is TRBV10-3, the J gene TRBJ1-4; TCRdb's assignment of TRBD1 cannot be checked, as there is no DNA. There are 15 residues in the CDR3. No DNA was logged. CDR1 and CDR2 (germline): ENHRY, SYGVKD. The CDR3 region is CAISARGGKEEKLFF.

This chain links TRBV6-6 with TRBJ1-1. The CDR3 is 12 amino acids. This entry has no DNA. CDR1 and CDR2 from the germline V gene are MNHNY and SVGAGI (reference sequence). The CDR3 sequence: CASLGRVTEAFF.